The TCR beta chain under discussion was sequenced for a study of blood T cell repertoires in COVID-19. As for the study in general: The United States, Italy and Spain provided the acute and convalescent COVID-19 samples. PBMCs, B-cell-depleted T cells, or T cells provided the cDNA or gDNA that made up the material.

Authors' data handling: Reference gene primer amplification in the assay estimated nucleated cell counts. Profiled with immunoSEQ multiplex PCR; TCRdb holds only in-frame clones, not every one. V and J calls and clone size are as listed in that table; D and trimming were resolved from the DNA. The sample has about 69,000 clones; about nine tenths are singletons. This CDR3 is 13 amino acids long. The germline CDR1 and CDR2 sequences are GTSNPN and SVGIG (reference sequence). The trim removed 2 bases at V and 9 bases at J, leaving 5 bases unmatched. Material for sequencing was peripheral blood. The J gene is TRBJ2-5, the V gene TRBV30; 11 bases map to TRBD2. The sequence derives from a woman aged 18-29 years with acute or convalescent COVID-19. The CDR3 DNA is TGTGCCTGGAGTATAGCGGGAGGGGGGGCCCAGTACTTC. This sequence encodes CAWSIAGGGAQYF.